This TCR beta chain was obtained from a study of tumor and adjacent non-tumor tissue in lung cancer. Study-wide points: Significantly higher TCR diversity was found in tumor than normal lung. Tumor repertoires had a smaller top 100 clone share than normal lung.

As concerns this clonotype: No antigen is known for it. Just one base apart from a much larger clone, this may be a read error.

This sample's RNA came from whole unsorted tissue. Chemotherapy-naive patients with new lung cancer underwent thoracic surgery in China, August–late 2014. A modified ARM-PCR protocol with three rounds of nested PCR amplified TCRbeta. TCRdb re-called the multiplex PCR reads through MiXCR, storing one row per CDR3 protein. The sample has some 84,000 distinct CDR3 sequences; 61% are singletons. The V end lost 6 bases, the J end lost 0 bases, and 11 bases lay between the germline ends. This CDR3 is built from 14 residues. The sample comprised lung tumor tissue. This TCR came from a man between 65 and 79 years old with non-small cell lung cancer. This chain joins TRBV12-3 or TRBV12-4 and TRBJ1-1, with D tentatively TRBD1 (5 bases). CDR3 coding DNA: TGTGCCAGCAGGACGGGGCAGTTGAACACTGAAGCTTTCTTT. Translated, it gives CASRTGQLNTEAFF.